One sample yielded the 11 T cell receptor beta chains listed below, sequenced in a study of blood T cell repertoires in COVID-19. Data came from immunoSEQ multiplex PCR; TCRdb stores just in-frame clones and leaves some out. The sample carries approximately 300,000 clones, more than 70% recorded once. Sequenced material: peripheral blood. Source of these receptors: a woman aged 45-65 years with acute or convalescent COVID-19.

The rearrangement joins TRBV2 to TRBJ1-1, with TRBD1 as a possible D gene (6 bases). Deletions cut 4 bases from V and 0 bases from J, with 9 bases between. CDR1 is SNHLY and CDR2 is FYNNEI in the germline V gene. This CDR3 has 14 residues. CDR3 region: CASSVRQVNTEAFF. Here the CDR3 DNA reads TGTGCCAGCAGTGTTCGACAGGTGAACACTGAAGCTTTCTTT.

The chain links TRBV24-1 to TRBJ1-6; the D gene is possibly TRBD1 (6 bases). This CDR3 comprises 16 residues. Germline values: CDR1 KGHDR, CDR2 SFDVKD. Trimming stripped 2 bases from V and 6 bases from J, with 13 bases between. CDR3 residues: CATSDSRRGANSPLHF. CDR3 sequence (DNA): TGTGCCACCAGTGATTCCCGCAGGGGAGCTAATTCACCCCTCCACTTT.

V usage is TRBV2 and J usage is TRBJ2-7; 9 nucleotides match TRBD1. V shed 4 bases and J 0 bases; nucleotides not matched to a gene: 4. The CDR3 extends over 15 amino acids. The germline CDR1 and CDR2 sequences are SNHLY and FYNNEI. CDR3 sequence reads: CASSGTGDFSYEQYV. CDR3 coding DNA: TGTGCCAGCAGTGGGACAGGGGATTTCTCCTACGAGCAGTACGTC.

The CDR3 sequence: CATTPSAGYEQYF. The CDR3 DNA reads TGTGCCACTACCCCTTCAGCGGGGTACGAGCAGTACTTC. The rearrangement uses TRBV3-1 (or the pseudogene TRBV3-2) and TRBJ2-7; 7 bases line up with TRBD2. V shed 10 bases, J shed 4 bases, and the junction held 10 bases outside the gene matches. Germline assignment: CDR1 LGHDT and CDR2 YNNKEL (reference sequence). The length of the CDR3 is 13 residues.

The rearrangement links TRBV6-1 to TRBJ1-1; no firm D call. The germline V gene has CDR1 MNHNS and CDR2 SASEGT. The ends were cut back, 3 bases at V and 1 base at J, with 6 bases in the middle. CDR3 length: 13 amino acids. CDR3 in DNA: TGTGCCAGCAGTGATGAAGCGAACACTGAAGCTTTCTTT. Translating gives CASSDEANTEAFF.

The chain links TRBV11-2 to TRBJ1-6, with 10 bases lining up with TRBD1. The CDR3 spans 16 residues. V dropped 5 bases and J dropped 6; count of bases not matched to a gene: 7. The V gene's germline CDR1 is SGHAT and CDR2 FQNNGV. Written as DNA, the CDR3 is TGTGCCAGCAGCACCTGGGACAGGGGCGGTAATTCACCCCTCCACTTT. It translates to CASSTWDRGGNSPLHF.

V and J are TRBV10-3 and TRBJ2-7, with 8 bases fitting TRBD2. This CDR3 comprises 15 residues. Trimming at V came to 0 bases and at J to 6 bases, leaving 7 bases not matched to a gene. The germline gives CDR1 ENHRY, CDR2 SYGVKD. CDR3 amino acids: CAISESGREEGEQYF. The CDR3 DNA is TGTGCCATCAGTGAGTCAGGGCGGGAGGAAGGCGAGCAGTACTTC.

The chain combines TRBV6-2 or TRBV6-3 with TRBJ2-7; 8 nucleotides agree with TRBD1. With 5 bases clipped from V and 7 bases from J, the junction kept 13 bases outside the gene matches. CDR1 is MNHEY and CDR2 is SVGEGT in the germline V gene. The CDR3 consists of 15 residues. The CDR3 loop is CASSTDRASSGEQYV. In DNA form, the CDR3 reads TGTGCCAGCAGTACGGACAGGGCTTCGTCGGGGGAGCAGTACGTC.

This chain links TRBV3-1 (or the pseudogene TRBV3-2) with TRBJ2-1; D may be TRBD2 (5 bases). V was clipped by 1 base and J by 10 bases, with 5 bases between them. CDR1 and CDR2 from the germline V gene are LGHDT and YNNKEL (reference sequence). This CDR3 spans 11 amino acids. The chain's CDR3 is CASSQGGEQFF. The DNA of the CDR3 is TGTGCCAGCAGCCAAGGCGGGGAGCAGTTCTTC.

This clone was picked up a small number of times. The chain combines TRBV5-4 with TRBJ1-2, with D possibly being TRBD1 (6 bases). Germline V gene sequence: CDR1 SGHNT, CDR2 YYREEE (reference sequence). Trimming shortened V by 6 bases and J by 2 bases, and 32 bases separated the two germline ends. CDR3 size: 20 residues. Here the CDR3 DNA reads TGTGCCAGCACCTGGAGCGGTTCACAGGGATGGGATTATTCGAACTATGGCTACACCTTC. It yields the protein CASTWSGSQGWDYSNYGYTF.

The gene calls are TRBV18 and TRBJ2-2, with no clear D. The germline gives CDR1 KGHSH, CDR2 LQKENI. Trimming pared 1 base from V and 3 bases from J, leaving 6 bases between. The CDR3 sequence is 14 residues long. For the CDR3, the DNA is TGTGCCAGCTCACCACTTCAGGACACCGGGGAGCTGTTTTTT. The encoded protein is CASSPLQDTGELFF.